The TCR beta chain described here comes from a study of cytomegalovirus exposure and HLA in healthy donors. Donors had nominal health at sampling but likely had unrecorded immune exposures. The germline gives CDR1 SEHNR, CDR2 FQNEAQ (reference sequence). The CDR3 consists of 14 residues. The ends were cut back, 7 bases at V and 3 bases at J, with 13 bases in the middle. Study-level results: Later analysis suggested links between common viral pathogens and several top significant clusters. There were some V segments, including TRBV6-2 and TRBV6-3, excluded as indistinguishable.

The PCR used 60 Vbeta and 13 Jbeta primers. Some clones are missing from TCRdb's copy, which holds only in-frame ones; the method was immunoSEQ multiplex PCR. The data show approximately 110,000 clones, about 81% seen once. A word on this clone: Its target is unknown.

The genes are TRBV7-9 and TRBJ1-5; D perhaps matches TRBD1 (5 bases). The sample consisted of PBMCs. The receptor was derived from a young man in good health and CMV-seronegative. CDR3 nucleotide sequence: TGTGCCAGCAACAATGGGGGGACCAATCAGCCCCAGCATTTT. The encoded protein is CASNNGGTNQPQHF. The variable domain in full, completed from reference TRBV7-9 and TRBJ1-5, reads DTGVSQNPRHKITKRGQNVTFRCDPISEHNRLYWYRQTLGQGPEFLTYFQNEAQLEKSRLLSDRFSAERPKGSFSTLEIQRTEQGDSAMYLCASNNGGTNQPQHFGDGTRLSIL.